This T cell receptor (beta chain) derives from a study of CD8 T cells in Susac syndrome. Reverse transcription of roughly 0.5 to 1 ug RNA was carried out with random hexamers. Coverage of TCR beta CDR3 amplification by immunoSEQ multiplex PCR extended to 54 Vbeta and 13 Jbeta. TCRdb redid the calling of the immunoSEQ multiplex PCR reads with MiXCR, one entry per CDR3 protein. The sample records approximately 110,000 distinct CDR3 sequences, 85% to 95% being singletons. Germline V gives CDR1 SEHNR, CDR2 FQNEAQ (reference sequence). The CDR3 contains 14 residues. V shed 6 bases and J shed 7 bases, with 15 bases lying between them.

Sequenced input: CD8+ T cells from PBMCs. The chain carries TRBV7-9 and TRBJ2-2; D possibly corresponds to TRBD1 (5 bases). This receptor was identified in a human donor with multiple sclerosis. The CDR3 bases are TGTGCCAGCAGTTCCCCTGGGGCGAGCGGGGAGCTGTTTTTT. Translated: CASSSPGASGELFF.